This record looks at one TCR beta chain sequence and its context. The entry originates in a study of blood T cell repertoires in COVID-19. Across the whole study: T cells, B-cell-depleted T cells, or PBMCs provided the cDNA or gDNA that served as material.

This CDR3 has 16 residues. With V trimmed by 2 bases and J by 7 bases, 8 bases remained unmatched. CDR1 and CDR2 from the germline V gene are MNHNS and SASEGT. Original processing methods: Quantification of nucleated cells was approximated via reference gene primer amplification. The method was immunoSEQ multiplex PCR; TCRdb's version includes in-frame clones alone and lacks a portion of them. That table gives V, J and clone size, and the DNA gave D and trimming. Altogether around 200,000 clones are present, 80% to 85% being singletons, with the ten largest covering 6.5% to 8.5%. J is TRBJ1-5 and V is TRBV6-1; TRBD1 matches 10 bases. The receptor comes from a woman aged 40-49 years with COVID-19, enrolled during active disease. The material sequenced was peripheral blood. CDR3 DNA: TGTGCCAGCAGTGAACATGGGACAGGGGCTCCCCAGCCCCAGCATTTT. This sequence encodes CASSEHGTGAPQPQHF.